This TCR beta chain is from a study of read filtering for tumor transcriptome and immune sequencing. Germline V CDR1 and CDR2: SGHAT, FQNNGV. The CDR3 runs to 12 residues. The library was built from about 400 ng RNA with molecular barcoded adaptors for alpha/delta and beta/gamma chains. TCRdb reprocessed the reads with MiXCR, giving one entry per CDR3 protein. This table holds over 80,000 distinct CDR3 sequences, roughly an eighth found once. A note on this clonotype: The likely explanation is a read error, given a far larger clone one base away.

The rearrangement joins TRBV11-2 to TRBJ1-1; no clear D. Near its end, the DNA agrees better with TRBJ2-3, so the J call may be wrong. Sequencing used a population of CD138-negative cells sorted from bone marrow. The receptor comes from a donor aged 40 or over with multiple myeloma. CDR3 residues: CASGYYTDTQYF. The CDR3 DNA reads TGTGCCAGCGGCTACTATACGGATACGCAGTATTTT.